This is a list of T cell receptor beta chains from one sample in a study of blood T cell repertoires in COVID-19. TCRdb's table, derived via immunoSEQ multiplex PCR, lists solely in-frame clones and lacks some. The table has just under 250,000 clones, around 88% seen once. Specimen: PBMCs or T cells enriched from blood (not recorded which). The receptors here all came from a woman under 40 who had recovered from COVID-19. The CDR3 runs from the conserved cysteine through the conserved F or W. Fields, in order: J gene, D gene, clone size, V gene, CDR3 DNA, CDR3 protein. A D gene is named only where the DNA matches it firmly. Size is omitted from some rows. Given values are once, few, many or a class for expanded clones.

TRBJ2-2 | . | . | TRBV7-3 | TGTGCCAGCAGCTTATGGGGAGGGACAGGGGAGCTGTTTTTT | CASSLWGGTGELFF
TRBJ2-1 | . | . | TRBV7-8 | TGTGCCAGCCCTCCTACAGGGAGCTCCTACAATGAGCAGTTCTTC | CASPPTGSSYNEQFF
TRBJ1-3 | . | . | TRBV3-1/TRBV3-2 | TGTGCCAGCAGCGACAGGGGAAACACCATATATTTT | CASSDRGNTIYF
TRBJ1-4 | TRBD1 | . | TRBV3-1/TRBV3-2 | TGTGCCAGCAGCCACGAAATAGGACAGGGTGATGAAAAACTGTTTTTT | CASSHEIGQGDEKLFF
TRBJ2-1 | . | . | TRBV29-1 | TGCAGCTCCGAGGGCGTTTCCTACAATGAGCAGTTCTTC | CSSEGVSYNEQFF
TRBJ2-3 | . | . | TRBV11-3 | TGTGCCAGCAGCCCGGGGTACACAGATACGCAGTATTTT | CASSPGYTDTQYF
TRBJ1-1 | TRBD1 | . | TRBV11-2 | TGTGCCAGCAGCCAAAATACAGGGGGAAAAGCTTTCTTT | CASSQNTGGKAFF
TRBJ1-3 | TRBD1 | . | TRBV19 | TGTGCCAGTTCCCCCGGGACAGGGGGAAACACCATATATTTT | CASSPGTGGNTIYF
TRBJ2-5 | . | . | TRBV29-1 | TGCAGCGTTGAAGGGCCCCATTGGACAGTTGTTCGTGAGACCCAGTACTTC | CSVEGPHWTVVRETQYF
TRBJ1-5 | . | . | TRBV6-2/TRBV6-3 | TGTGCCAGCAGTTACGGTACGGTCCAGGGTCGGCCCCAGCATTTT | CASSYGTVQGRPQHF
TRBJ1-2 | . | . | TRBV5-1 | TGCGCCAGCACCACAGGGAGAGGGGGAAACTATGGCTACACCTTC | CASTTGRGGNYGYTF
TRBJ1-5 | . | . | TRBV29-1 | TGCAGCGTTGGGGCTACAAATCAGCCCCAGCATTTT | CSVGATNQPQHF
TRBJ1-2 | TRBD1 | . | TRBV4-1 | TGCGCCAGCAGCCCACCGGCAGCCCGGGACAGGGGACCCAACTATGGCTACACCTTC | CASSPPAARDRGPNYGYTF
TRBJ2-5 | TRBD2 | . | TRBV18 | TGTGCCAGCTCACCCCTCCCTCTAGCGGGAGTCGAAGAGACCCAGTACTTC | CASSPLPLAGVEETQYF
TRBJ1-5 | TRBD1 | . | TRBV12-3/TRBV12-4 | TGTGCCAGCAGTACAGGGGACCAGCCCCAGCATTTT | CASSTGDQPQHF
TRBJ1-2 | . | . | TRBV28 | TGTGCCAGCAGTCTCAGGGATGGCTACACCTTC | CASSLRDGYTF
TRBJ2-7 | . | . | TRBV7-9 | TGTGCCAGCAGCTCCAAGGCGGAGGGGGCGGGGGAGCAGTACTTC | CASSSKAEGAGEQYF
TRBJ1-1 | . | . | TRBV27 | TGTGCCAGCAGTTTATCGCCTAGATCCATGAACACTGAAGCTTTCTTT | CASSLSPRSMNTEAFF
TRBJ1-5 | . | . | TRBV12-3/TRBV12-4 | TGTGCCAGCAGTTTACTTCTTCAGCCCCAGCATTTT | CASSLLLQPQHF
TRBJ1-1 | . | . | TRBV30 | TGTGCCTGGAGTGTAGTTACTGACACTGAAGCTTTCTTT | CAWSVVTDTEAFF
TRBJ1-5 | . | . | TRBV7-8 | TGTGCCAGCAGCTTGCGAGCACGGGATCAGCCCCAGCATTTT | CASSLRARDQPQHF
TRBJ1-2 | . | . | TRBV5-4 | TGTGCCAGCAGCTTGGATCTGTCTGCTAACTATGGCTACACCTTC | CASSLDLSANYGYTF
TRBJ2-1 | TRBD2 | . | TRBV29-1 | TGCAGCGTTGGGTTCGCGGGAGATGGCAATGAGCAGTTCTTC | CSVGFAGDGNEQFF
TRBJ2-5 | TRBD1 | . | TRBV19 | TGTGCCAGTAGTATGCGGGACAGGAAAGAGACCCAGTACTTC | CASSMRDRKETQYF
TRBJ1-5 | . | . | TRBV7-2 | TGTGCCAGCAGCTTGAATCCTCGGCAGCCCCAGCATTTT | CASSLNPRQPQHF
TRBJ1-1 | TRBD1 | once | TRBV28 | TGTGCCAGCAGTTTGTCACTGTTGGGACAGCCGAACACTGAAGCTTTCTTT | CASSLSLLGQPNTEAFF
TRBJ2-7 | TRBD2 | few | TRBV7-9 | TGTGCCAGCAGCCCTGGGACTAGCTATAGCTACGAGCAGTACTTC | CASSPGTSYSYEQYF
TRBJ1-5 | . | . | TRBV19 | TGTGCCAGTACTACGACATTCTATAGCAATCAGCCCCAGCATTTT | CASTTTFYSNQPQHF
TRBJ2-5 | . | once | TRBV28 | TGTGCCAGCAGTTTACCCCGGGAGACCCAGTACTTC | CASSLPRETQYF
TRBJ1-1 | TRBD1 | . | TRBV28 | TGTGCCAGCGGACAGGGGGCGCGTACCGAAGCTTTCTTT | CASGQGARTEAFF
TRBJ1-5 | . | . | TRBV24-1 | TGTGCCACCAGTGATTCCCAGGGTTATAGCAATCAGCCCCAGCATTTT | CATSDSQGYSNQPQHF
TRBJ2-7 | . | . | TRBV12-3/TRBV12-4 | TGTGCCAGCAGTTTACCCGCGGAATACGAGCAGTACTTC | CASSLPAEYEQYF
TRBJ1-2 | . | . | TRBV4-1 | TGCGCCAGCAGCCTGAGACAGGTCCTAGGACGGGAGGGCTATGGCTACACCTTC | CASSLRQVLGREGYGYTF
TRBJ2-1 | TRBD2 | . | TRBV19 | TGTGCCACCAGCCCCGGGGGGTACGCGTACAATGAGCAGTTCTTC | CATSPGGYAYNEQFF
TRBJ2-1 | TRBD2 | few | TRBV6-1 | TGTGCCAGCAGTGGGGTAGCGGGAGGTCCCCCCAATGAGCAGTTCTTC | CASSGVAGGPPNEQFF
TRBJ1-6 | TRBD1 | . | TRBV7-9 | TGTGCCAGCAGTACAGGGGGAGGGAATTCACCCCTCCACTTT | CASSTGGGNSPLHF
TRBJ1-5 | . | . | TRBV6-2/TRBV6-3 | TGTGCCAGCAGTTCAGACAACGATAGCAATCAGCCCCAGCATTTT | CASSSDNDSNQPQHF
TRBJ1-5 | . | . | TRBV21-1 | TGTGCCAGCAGCAACGGGACAGGGAAACAGCCCCAGCATTTT | CASSNGTGKQPQHF
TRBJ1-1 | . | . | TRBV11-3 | TGTGCCAGCAGTTCCGACACGAGGAGGGCTGAAGCTTTCTTT | CASSSDTRRAEAFF